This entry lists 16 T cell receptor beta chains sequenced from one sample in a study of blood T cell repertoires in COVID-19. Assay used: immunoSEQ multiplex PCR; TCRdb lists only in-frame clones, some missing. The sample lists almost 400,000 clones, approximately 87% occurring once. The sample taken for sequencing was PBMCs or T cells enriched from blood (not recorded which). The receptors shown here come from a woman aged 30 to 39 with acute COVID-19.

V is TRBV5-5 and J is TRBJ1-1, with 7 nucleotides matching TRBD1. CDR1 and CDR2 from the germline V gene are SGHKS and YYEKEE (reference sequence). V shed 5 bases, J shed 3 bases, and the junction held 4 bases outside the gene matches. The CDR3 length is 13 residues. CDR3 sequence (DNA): TGTGCCAGCAGGGAGGGGGCGGACACTGAAGCTTTCTTT. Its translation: CASREGADTEAFF.

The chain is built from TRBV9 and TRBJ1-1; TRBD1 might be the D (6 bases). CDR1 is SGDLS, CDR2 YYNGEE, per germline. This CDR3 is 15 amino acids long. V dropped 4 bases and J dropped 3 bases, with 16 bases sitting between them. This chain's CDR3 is CASSPRGAKDTEAFF. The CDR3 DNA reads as TGTGCCAGCAGCCCCCGGGGGGCGAAGGACACTGAAGCTTTCTTT. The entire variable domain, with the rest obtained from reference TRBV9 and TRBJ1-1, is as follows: DSGVTQTPKHLITATGQRVTLRCSPRSGDLSVYWYQQSLDQGLQFLIQYYNGEERAKGNILERFSAQQFPDLHSELNLSSLELGDSALYFCASSPRGAKDTEAFFGQGTRLTVV.

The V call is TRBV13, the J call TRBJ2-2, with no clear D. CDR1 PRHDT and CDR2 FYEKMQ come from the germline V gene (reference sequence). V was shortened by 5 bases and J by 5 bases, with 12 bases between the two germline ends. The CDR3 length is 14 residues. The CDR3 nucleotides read TGTGCCAGCAGCATCCTACCGGTAACCGGGGAGCTGTTTTTT. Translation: CASSILPVTGELFF.

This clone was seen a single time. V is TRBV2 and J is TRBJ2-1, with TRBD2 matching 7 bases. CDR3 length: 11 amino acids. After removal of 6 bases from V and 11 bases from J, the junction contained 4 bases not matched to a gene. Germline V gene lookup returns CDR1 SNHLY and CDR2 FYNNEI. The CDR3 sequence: CASRAGNKQFF. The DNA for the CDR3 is TGTGCCAGCAGAGCGGGGAATAAGCAGTTCTTC.

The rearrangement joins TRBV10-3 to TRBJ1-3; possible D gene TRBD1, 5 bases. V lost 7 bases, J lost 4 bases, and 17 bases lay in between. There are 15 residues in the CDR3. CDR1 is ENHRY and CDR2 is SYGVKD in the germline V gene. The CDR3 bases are TGTGCCATCACTGGGGACTCGGTAGGAGGAAACACCATATATTTT. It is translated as CAITGDSVGGNTIYF.

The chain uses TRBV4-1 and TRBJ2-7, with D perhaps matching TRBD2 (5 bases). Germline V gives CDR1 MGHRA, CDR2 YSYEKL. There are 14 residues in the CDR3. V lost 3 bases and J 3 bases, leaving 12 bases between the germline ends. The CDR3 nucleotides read TGCGCCAGCAGCCACCAACCTAGCAACTACGAGCAGTACTTC. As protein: CASSHQPSNYEQYF.

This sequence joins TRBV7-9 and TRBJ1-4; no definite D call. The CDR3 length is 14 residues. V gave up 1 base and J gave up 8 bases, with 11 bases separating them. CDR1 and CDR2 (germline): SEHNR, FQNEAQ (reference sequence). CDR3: CASSLVSREEKLFF. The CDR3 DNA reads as TGTGCCAGCAGCTTAGTGTCCCGGGAGGAAAAACTGTTTTTT.

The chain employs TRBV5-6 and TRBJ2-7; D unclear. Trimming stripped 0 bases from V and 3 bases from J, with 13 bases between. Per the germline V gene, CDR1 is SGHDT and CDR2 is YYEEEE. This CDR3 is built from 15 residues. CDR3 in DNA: TGTGCCAGCAGCTTGGCCCCAGGTGTGGACTACGAGCAGTACTTC. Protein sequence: CASSLAPGVDYEQYF.

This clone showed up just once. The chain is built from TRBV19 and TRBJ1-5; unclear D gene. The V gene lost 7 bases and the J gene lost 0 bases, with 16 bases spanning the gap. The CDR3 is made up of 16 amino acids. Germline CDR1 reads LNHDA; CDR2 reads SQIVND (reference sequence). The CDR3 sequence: CASKVGRERSNQPQHF. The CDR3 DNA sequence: TGTGCCAGTAAAGTGGGCAGAGAACGTAGCAATCAGCCCCAGCATTTT.

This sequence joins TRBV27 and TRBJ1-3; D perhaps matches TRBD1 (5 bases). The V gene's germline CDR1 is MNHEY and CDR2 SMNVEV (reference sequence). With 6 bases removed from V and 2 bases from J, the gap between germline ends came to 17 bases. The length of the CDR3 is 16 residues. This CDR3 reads CASSLRRVGPGNTIYF. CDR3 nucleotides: TGTGCCAGCAGCCTGCGCAGGGTAGGACCTGGAAACACCATATATTTT.

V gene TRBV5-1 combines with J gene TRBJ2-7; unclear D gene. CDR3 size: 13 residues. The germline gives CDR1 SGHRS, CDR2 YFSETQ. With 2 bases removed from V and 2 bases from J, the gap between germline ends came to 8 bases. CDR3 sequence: CASSFNRAYEQYF. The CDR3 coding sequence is TGCGCCAGCAGCTTTAACAGAGCCTACGAGCAGTACTTC.

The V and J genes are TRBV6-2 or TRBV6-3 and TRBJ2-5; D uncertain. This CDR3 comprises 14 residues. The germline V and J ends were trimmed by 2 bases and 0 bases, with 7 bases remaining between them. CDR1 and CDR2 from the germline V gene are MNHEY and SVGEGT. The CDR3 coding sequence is TGTGCCAGCAGTTACGGGCCAAACCAAGAGACCCAGTACTTC. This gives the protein CASSYGPNQETQYF.

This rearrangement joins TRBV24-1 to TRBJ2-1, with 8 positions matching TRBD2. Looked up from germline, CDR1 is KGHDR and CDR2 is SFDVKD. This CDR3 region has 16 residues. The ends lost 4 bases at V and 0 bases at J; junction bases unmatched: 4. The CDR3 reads CATSERGGSSYNEQFF. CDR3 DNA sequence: TGTGCCACCAGTGAACGCGGGGGGAGCTCCTACAATGAGCAGTTCTTC.

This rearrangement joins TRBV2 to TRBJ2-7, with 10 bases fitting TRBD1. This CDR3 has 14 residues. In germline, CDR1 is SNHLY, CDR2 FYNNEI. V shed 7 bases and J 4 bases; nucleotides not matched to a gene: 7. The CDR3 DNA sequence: TGTGCCAGCATTTTTAGGGACAGGGGTTACGAGCAGTACTTC. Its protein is CASIFRDRGYEQYF.

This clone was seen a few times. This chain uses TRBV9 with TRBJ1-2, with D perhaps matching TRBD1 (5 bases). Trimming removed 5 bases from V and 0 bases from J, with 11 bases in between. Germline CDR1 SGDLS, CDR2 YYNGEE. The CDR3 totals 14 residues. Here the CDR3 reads CASSLTEANYGYTF. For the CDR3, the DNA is TGTGCCAGCAGTTTGACAGAAGCTAACTATGGCTACACCTTC.

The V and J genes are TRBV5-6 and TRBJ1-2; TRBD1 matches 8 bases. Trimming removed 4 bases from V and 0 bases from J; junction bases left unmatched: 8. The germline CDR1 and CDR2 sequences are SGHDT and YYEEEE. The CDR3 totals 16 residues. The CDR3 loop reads CASSVGTGLSNYGYTF. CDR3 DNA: TGTGCCAGCAGCGTCGGGACAGGACTTTCTAACTATGGCTACACCTTC.